The 25 T cell receptor beta chains given below trace back to one sample, sequenced in a study of blood T cells in healthy people across ages. For the second PCR, which ran for roughly 6 to 12 cycles, a sample-barcoded 5' primer and a J-beta primer mix were used. MiXCR, run by TCRdb on the 5' RACE reads, gives a single entry per CDR3 protein. The sample holds over 550,000 distinct CDR3 sequences, about 30% seen once. Input material: blood. The receptors were sampled from a woman at least 80 years old in good health.

Regarding this clonotype: A much larger clone differs by one base, so this may be a read error. The CDR3 reads CASSCAGGGNSPLHF. The CDR3 nucleotides read TGTGCCAGCAGCTGTGCAGGGGGCGGTAATTCACCCCTCCACTTT. The chain has TRBV6-5 and TRBJ1-6, with TRBD1 identical over 8 bases. V lost 6 bases, J lost 6 bases, and 7 bases stayed unmatched. This CDR3 comprises 15 residues. The germline V gene has CDR1 MNHEY and CDR2 SVGAGI.

This clonotype was picked up many times. The J gene is TRBJ2-1, the V gene TRBV20-1, with TRBD2 matching over 10 bases. Germline-derived CDR1 and CDR2 are DFQATT and SNEGSKA (reference sequence). The CDR3 is made up of 15 amino acids. The J segment lost 0 bases and the V segment lost 5 bases, leaving 4 bases of the junction unmatched. CDR3 bases: TGCAGTGCTTCTAGCGGGGGTCACTCCTACAATGAGCAGTTCTTC. The encoded protein is CSASSGGHSYNEQFF.

This rearrangement joins TRBV12-3 or TRBV12-4 to TRBJ2-3; possibly TRBD2 for D (6 bases). This CDR3 is built from 16 residues. V lost 5 bases and J lost 4, with 19 bases in between. CDR3 loop: CASSGNGLLRADTQYF. The CDR3 nucleotides read TGTGCCAGCAGTGGGAACGGACTACTGCGGGCAGATACGCAGTATTTT.

The genes are TRBV30 and TRBJ1-2; D might be TRBD1 (6 bases). Germline CDR1 is GTSNPN and CDR2 is SVGIG (reference sequence). The CDR3 totals 13 residues. The ends were cut back, 6 bases at V and 8 bases at J, with 19 bases in the middle. The CDR3 DNA is TGTGCCTGCCGGGCAGGGGTATCCTCGGGCTACACCTTC. This gives the protein CACRAGVSSGYTF.

J is TRBJ2-7 and V is TRBV7-9, with no clear D. The CDR3 runs 15 residues. Trimming removed 5 bases from V and 0 bases from J, with 14 bases in between. From germline, CDR1 is SEHNR and CDR2 FQNEAQ (reference sequence). CDR3 in DNA: TGTGCCAGCAGCGCCCCGTGGAGCAGCTCCTACGAGCAGTACTTC. Its protein product is CASSAPWSSSYEQYF.

This clonotype was observed at least ten times. The chain combines TRBV15 with TRBJ2-3; TRBD2 matches at 7 bases. Trimming took 0 bases from V and 3 from J; bases not matched to a gene: 9. This CDR3 is built from 17 residues. Germline V gene lookup returns CDR1 LNHNV and CDR2 YYDKDF (reference sequence). The CDR3 DNA reads TGTGCCACCAGCAGAGATGGGTCGGGGGGTTATACAGATACGCAGTATTTT. Protein: CATSRDGSGGYTDTQYF.

The sample holds many counts of this clonotype. The J gene is TRBJ2-3, the V gene TRBV7-2; D unclear. The CDR3 length is 15 residues. V gave up 5 bases and J gave up 0 bases, with 12 bases separating them. Germline assignment: CDR1 SGHTA and CDR2 FQGNSA. CDR3 sequence: CASSPDGSSTDTQYF. The CDR3 DNA reads TGTGCCAGCAGCCCAGACGGCAGTAGCACAGATACGCAGTATTTT.

This clonotype was seen ten or more times. J is TRBJ2-7 and V is TRBV10-2, with 11 bases identical to TRBD1. The CDR3 spans 15 residues. The V gene's germline CDR1 is WSHSY and CDR2 SAAADI. The V gene end was trimmed by 6 bases and the J gene end by 3 bases; junction bases not matched to a gene: 7. This chain's CDR3 is CASRDTGTGGYEQYF. The CDR3 DNA reads as TGCGCCAGCAGGGACACCGGGACAGGGGGCTACGAGCAGTACTTC.

This clonotype occurred a few times. The rearrangement joins TRBV6-2 or TRBV6-3 to TRBJ2-5, with 7 bases fitting TRBD2. V was pared by 5 bases and J by 11 bases, with 11 bases of the junction left unmatched. The CDR3 contains 13 residues. CDR1 MNHEY and CDR2 SVGEGT come from the germline V gene. The CDR3 sequence: CASSRQGGREQYF. CDR3 nucleotide sequence: TGTGCCAGCAGTCGGCAAGGTGGGAGGGAGCAGTACTTC.

This clonotype was recorded at least ten times. This chain connects TRBV20-1 to TRBJ2-5, with 14 bases lining up with TRBD2. CDR1 and CDR2 from the germline V gene are DFQATT and SNEGSKA (reference sequence). The CDR3 extends over 16 amino acids. Trimming took 3 bases from V and 5 from J; bases not matched to a gene: 8. CDR3 region: CSASRIRTSGGETQYF. CDR3 bases: TGCAGTGCTAGTCGAATTCGGACTAGCGGGGGGGAGACCCAGTACTTC.

This clonotype was observed a few times. CDR3 loop: CSARPGLAGGLTYEQYF. The CDR3 nucleotides are TGCAGTGCTAGGCCGGGACTAGCGGGGGGGTTAACTTACGAGCAGTACTTC. The chain combines TRBV20-1 with TRBJ2-7; 16 bases line up with TRBD2. Losses at the gene ends were 3 bases for V and 4 bases for J; bases not matched to a gene: 9. This CDR3 region has 17 residues. Germline V gene sequence: CDR1 DFQATT, CDR2 SNEGSKA (reference sequence).

The rearrangement links TRBV20-1 to TRBJ1-5; unclear D gene. CDR1 and CDR2 (germline): DFQATT, SNEGSKA (reference sequence). The CDR3 contains 13 residues. Between the trimmed V and J ends, which lost 3 bases and 2 bases, there was a span of 8 bases. The CDR3 nucleotides read TGCAGTGCTAGTGGCGACGGCAATCAGCCCCAGCATTTT. It translates to CSASGDGNQPQHF.

This chain uses TRBV20-1 with TRBJ2-1; 12 positions match TRBD2. Germline loops: CDR1 DFQATT, CDR2 SNEGSKA (reference sequence). The CDR3 has 15 amino acids. Trimming took 2 bases from V and 8 from J; bases not matched to a gene: 7. The CDR3 DNA reads as TGCAGTGCTAGAAGGCTAGCGGGGGGGCGCGATGAGCAGTTCTTC. Translation: CSARRLAGGRDEQFF.

Note on this clonotype: It may be a read error: a sequence one base away is much more abundant. This rearrangement joins TRBV5-1 to TRBJ2-5; 9 positions agree with TRBD1. The CDR3 has 16 amino acids. Trimming at V came to 4 bases and at J to 11 bases, leaving 18 bases not matched to a gene. CDR1 and CDR2 (germline): SGHRS, YFSETQ. Written as DNA, the CDR3 is TGCGCCAGCAGCGTTGGGACAGGGTCATGGTTTGATGAGCAGTACTTC. This gives the protein CASSVGTGSWFDEQYF.

At least ten counts were recorded for this clonotype. The V gene is TRBV4-3, the J gene TRBJ2-7, with TRBD1 matching over 7 bases. Trimming removed 4 bases from V and 7 bases from J; junction bases left unmatched: 10. CDR1 and CDR2 from the germline V gene are LGHNA and YSLEER. The CDR3 contains 14 residues. The CDR3 coding sequence is TGCGCCAGCAGCCCTAGACAGGGATCGGGAGAGCAGTACTTC. Its protein product is CASSPRQGSGEQYF.

The chain links TRBV7-2 to TRBJ1-5, with D possibly TRBD1 on 5 matching bases. The CDR3 has 15 amino acids. Trimming stripped 3 bases from V and 6 bases from J, with 15 bases between. Germline CDR1 is SGHTA and CDR2 is FQGNSA. This CDR3 reads CASSLDAGWLQPQHF. Here the CDR3 DNA reads TGTGCCAGCAGCTTGGACGCAGGGTGGCTTCAGCCCCAGCATTTT. Full variable domain (rest looked up from reference TRBV7-2 and TRBJ1-5): GAGVSQSPSNKVTEKGKDVELRCDPISGHTALYWYRQSLGQGLEFLIYFQGNSAPDKSGLPSDRFSAERTGGSVSTLTIQRTQQEDSAVYLCASSLDAGWLQPQHFGDGTRLSIL.

This clonotype was found many times. This sequence joins TRBV5-5 and TRBJ2-2; D is tentatively TRBD1 or TRBD2 (6 bases each). The CDR3 contains 15 residues. CDR1 SGHKS and CDR2 YYEKEE come from the germline V gene (reference sequence). V was pared by 4 bases and J by 0 bases, with 10 bases between. CDR3 in amino acids: CASSAGHSNTGELFF. CDR3 bases: TGTGCCAGCAGCGCGGGACACTCGAACACCGGGGAGCTGTTTTTT.

This clonotype came up many times. The V and J genes are TRBV9 and TRBJ2-3; tentative D call: TRBD1 (6 bases). The germline CDR1 and CDR2 sequences are SGDLS and YYNGEE. Between the trimmed V and J ends, which lost 2 bases and 4 bases, there was a span of 11 bases. The CDR3 runs 14 residues. The CDR3 coding sequence is TGTGCCAGCAGCGTCATAAACAGGGCAGATACGCAGTATTTT. Residues: CASSVINRADTQYF.

About this clonotype itself: The DNA is left out, because the CDR3 cannot be placed on it with certainty; the CDR3 is given as TCRdb lists it. The V gene is TRBV27, the J gene TRBJ1-2; the D call in the table, TRBD1, was not verified against the DNA. Germline CDR1 reads MNHEY; CDR2 reads SMNVEV (reference sequence). The CDR3 spans 12 amino acids, including both terminal residues. The CDR3 spells CTSSLTGYGCTF.

At least ten counts were recorded for this clonotype. This chain links TRBV6-1 with TRBJ2-7; 11 nucleotides match TRBD2. The CDR3 consists of 17 residues. The trim removed 5 bases at V and 4 bases at J, leaving 13 bases unmatched. Per germline, CDR1 MNHNS and CDR2 SASEGT. The CDR3: CASSRWLAGGFRYEQYF. CDR3 coding DNA: TGTGCCAGCAGTCGGTGGCTAGCGGGGGGATTTCGGTACGAGCAGTACTTC.

V gene TRBV28 combines with J gene TRBJ2-1; unclear D gene. V was trimmed by 3 bases and J by 13 bases, leaving 16 bases between them. The CDR3 has 13 amino acids. Germline V CDR1 and CDR2: MDHEN, SYDVKM. CDR3 amino acids: CASSLGSIATQFF. The CDR3 bases are TGTGCCAGCAGTTTGGGCAGTATCGCGACCCAGTTCTTC. The full variable domain, with the rest looked up from reference TRBV28 and TRBJ2-1, is DVKVTQSSRYLVKRTGEKVFLECVQDMDHENMFWYRQDPGLGLRLIYFSYDVKMKEKGDIPEGYSVSREKKERFSLILESASTNQTSMYLCASSLGSIATQFFGPGTRLTVL.

This clonotype appeared a single time. The rearrangement uses TRBV25-1 and TRBJ2-2, with 8 bases fitting TRBD1. After removal of 7 bases from V and 4 bases from J, the junction contained 11 bases not matched to a gene. CDR3 length: 16 residues. Germline V gene lookup returns CDR1 MGHDK and CDR2 SYGVNS. This CDR3 reads CASKRQGAQGTGELFF. The CDR3 coding sequence is TGTGCCAGCAAACGGCAGGGGGCGCAGGGCACCGGGGAGCTGTTTTTT.

This clonotype was recorded many times. The rearrangement joins TRBV5-1 to TRBJ2-5; 12 bases map to TRBD2. CDR1 SGHRS and CDR2 YFSETQ come from the germline V gene. V gave up 0 bases and J gave up 5 bases; unmatched junction bases: 2. This CDR3 has 15 amino acids. The CDR3 here is CASSLEGLAGETQYF. The DNA of the CDR3 is TGCGCCAGCAGCTTGGAGGGACTAGCGGGCGAGACCCAGTACTTC.

Note on this clonotype: A read error may be the cause here, since a much bigger clone is one base away. The chain couples TRBV5-5 to TRBJ2-5, with 7 positions matching TRBD2. The J call may be faulty, since TRBJ2-1 better matches the DNA end. Per the germline V gene, CDR1 is SGHKS and CDR2 is YYEKEE (reference sequence). The CDR3 spans 16 residues. DNA for the CDR3: TGTGCCAGCAGCCCCGGGGCAGGGAGGGGTGAGGAGACCCAGTTCTTC. Translated, it gives CASSPGAGRGEETQFF.

As concerns this clonotype: A single base separates this from a much larger clone, so it may be a read error. V usage is TRBV20-1 and J usage is TRBJ2-7; 8 bases are a match to TRBD2. The CDR3 sequence is 13 residues long. Germline V lookup: CDR1 DFQATT, CDR2 SNEGSKA (reference sequence). J lost 7 bases, V lost 6 bases, and 11 bases had no gene match. The CDR3 loop reads CSALSGGLHEQYF. The CDR3 DNA is TGCAGTGCCCTCAGCGGGGGTTTACATGAGCAGTACTTC.